This TCR beta chain was sequenced during a study of blood T cell repertoires in COVID-19. In the study overall: Collection of acute and convalescent COVID-19 samples took place in the United States, Italy and Spain.

CDR3 length equals 15 residues. CDR1 and CDR2 from the germline V gene are SGHRS and YFSETQ. This clone was found a few times. The junction shows a germline mismatch at one end, possibly a read error. All enrollees were roughly 18 to 89 years old and from 20 to 30 US areas. Researchers sorted participants into cohorts using their self-reported clinical history. Profiling relied on immunoSEQ multiplex PCR, and the TCRdb table lists in-frame clones only, not all of them. The sample includes 250,000 to 350,000 clones, more than 70% of them seen just once. The J gene is TRBJ1-2, the V gene TRBV5-1; maybe TRBD1 (6 bases). The origin of this receptor is a woman between 25 and 40 years old who had recovered from COVID-19. The sample comprised PBMCs or T cells enriched from blood (not recorded which). The CDR3 region is CASSLYRESNDGYTF. CDR3 bases: TGCGCCAGCAGCTTGTACAGGGAATCTAACGATGGCTACACCTTC.